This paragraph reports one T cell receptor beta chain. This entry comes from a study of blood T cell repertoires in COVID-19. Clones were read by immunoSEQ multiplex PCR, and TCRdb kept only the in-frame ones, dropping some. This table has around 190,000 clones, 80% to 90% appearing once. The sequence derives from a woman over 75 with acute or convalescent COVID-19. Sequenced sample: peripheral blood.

The CDR3 region is CASSRQGLNTGELFF. The CDR3 DNA follows: TGTGCCAGCTCGCGACAGGGCCTTAACACCGGGGAGCTGTTTTTT. V is TRBV2 and J is TRBJ2-2; 7 nucleotides match TRBD1. V lost 8 bases and J lost 2; bases outside the gene matches: 8. Germline V CDR1 and CDR2: SNHLY, FYNNEI. The CDR3 length is 15 residues.